Below, 12 T cell receptor beta chains from the same sample are listed, as sequenced in a study. TCRdb re-analysed the 5' RACE reads in MiXCR, keeping a single row per CDR3 protein. The table has some 250 distinct CDR3 sequences, under 35% seen once. The sample was central memory T cells from blood PBMCs. The subset denotes: central memory CD4+ T cells. The receptors come from a male donor with HIV.

This clonotype was seen only a few times. This chain connects TRBV4-1 to TRBJ1-6; D perhaps matches TRBD1 (6 bases). Trimming removed 0 bases at V and 10 bases at J, with 13 bases between. Germline V gene data show CDR1 as MGHRA and CDR2 as YSYEKL. The CDR3 runs 15 residues. The CDR3 region is CASSQETGPGSPLHF. The CDR3 DNA reads TGCGCCAGCAGCCAAGAAACAGGGCCGGGATCACCCCTCCACTTT.

This rearrangement joins TRBV30 to TRBJ2-6, with D uncertain. Trimming took 3 bases from V and 0 from J, leaving 9 bases between them. CDR3 length: 15 amino acids. The V gene's germline CDR1 is GTSNPN and CDR2 SVGIG (reference sequence). CDR3 in DNA: TGTGCCTGGAGCAAGGGTGGCTCTGGGGCCAACGTCCTGACTTTC. Protein sequence: CAWSKGGSGANVLTF. Together with reference TRBV30 and TRBJ2-6, the CDR3 gives the full variable domain: SQTIHQWPATLVQPVGSPLSLECTVEGTSNPNLYWYRQAAGRGLQLLFYSVGIGQISSEVPQNLSASRPQDRQFILSSKKLLLSDSGFYLCAWSKGGSGANVLTFGAGSRLTVL.

The chain has TRBV10-1 and TRBJ2-3, with 12 bases lining up with TRBD2. V was clipped by 6 bases and J by 3 bases; unmatched bases: 4. The CDR3 is 15 amino acids. In germline, CDR1 is WNHNN, CDR2 SYGVQD (reference sequence). This CDR3 is CASSLGTSGTDTQYF. In nucleotides, the CDR3 is TGCGCCAGCAGCCTTGGGACTAGCGGGACAGATACGCAGTATTTT.

This clonotype showed up just a few times. The chain links TRBV30 to TRBJ1-4; 7 nucleotides align to TRBD1. Trimming cost V 2 bases and J 5 bases; bases outside gene matches: 5. CDR1 is GTSNPN, CDR2 SVGIG, per germline (reference sequence). This CDR3 is 14 amino acids long. The CDR3 DNA reads TGTGCCTGGAGTACGGGACAGTTCAATGAAAAACTGTTTTTT. Translation: CAWSTGQFNEKLFF.

V is TRBV30 and J is TRBJ1-2; D is undetermined. The CDR3 loop spans 13 amino acids. Trimming shortened V by 4 bases and J by 4 bases, and 13 bases separated the two germline ends. The germline CDR1 and CDR2 sequences are GTSNPN and SVGIG (reference sequence). The CDR3 sequence: CAWMAGPSYGYTF. The CDR3 DNA reads as TGTGCCTGGATGGCAGGACCATCCTATGGCTACACCTTC.

This chain uses TRBV30 with TRBJ1-5; TRBD1 agrees at 7 bases. Germline loops: CDR1 GTSNPN, CDR2 SVGIG (reference sequence). Germline trimming cut 4 bases from V and 4 bases from J; bases unmatched to any gene: 7. The CDR3 totals 14 residues. The CDR3 coding sequence is TGTGCCTGGAATCTGGCAGGGGGGAATCAGCCCCAGCATTTT. Its protein is CAWNLAGGNQPQHF.

The gene calls are TRBV15 and TRBJ1-6; 12 bases are a match to TRBD1. Germline V gene data show CDR1 as LNHNV and CDR2 as YYDKDF (reference sequence). Germline trimming cut 3 bases from V and 10 bases from J; bases unmatched to any gene: 13. This CDR3 contains 18 residues. The CDR3 here is CATSRGTGTGGSGSPLHF. CDR3 nucleotides: TGTGCCACCAGCAGGGGTACCGGGACAGGGGGCTCGGGATCACCCCTCCACTTT.

The genes are TRBV6-2 or TRBV6-3 and TRBJ2-7, with D perhaps matching TRBD1 (6 bases). CDR3 length: 14 residues. Trimming removed 7 bases at V and 5 bases at J, with 18 bases between. In germline, CDR1 is MNHEY, CDR2 SVGEGT. CDR3 in DNA: TGTGCCAGCAATCAACAGGGTGGGGGCCACGAGCAGTACTTC. This sequence encodes CASNQQGGGHEQYF.

The chain has TRBV24-1 and TRBJ1-2, with D perhaps matching TRBD1 (6 bases). Germline V CDR1 and CDR2: KGHDR, SFDVKD. This CDR3 contains 16 residues. V lost 3 bases and J 4 bases, leaving 17 bases between the germline ends. CDR3 region: CATSDNDRSGGYGYTF. CDR3 in DNA: TGTGCCACCAGTGATAACGACAGGTCGGGGGGCTATGGCTACACCTTC.

For this clonotype: One end of the junction is discordant with germline, which a read error may explain. The chain couples TRBV6-1 to TRBJ1-5; the D gene is possibly TRBD1 (5 bases). Germline-derived CDR1 and CDR2 are MNHNS and SASEGT. This CDR3 has 13 residues. The CDR3 bases are TGTGCCAGCGGCCAGGGAGGTCGCGGGCCCGAGCATTTT. Residues: CASGQGGRGPEHF.

This chain uses TRBV6-1 with TRBJ1-1; the D gene is possibly TRBD1 (5 bases). Germline-derived CDR1 and CDR2 are MNHNS and SASEGT. With 6 bases removed from V and 1 base from J, the gap between germline ends came to 12 bases. The CDR3 has 14 residues. CDR3 nucleotides: TGTGCCAGCAGAGTTACGGGGCGGAACACTGAAGCTTTCTTT. The encoded protein is CASRVTGRNTEAFF.

The chain links TRBV9 to TRBJ2-1; 8 nucleotides match TRBD2. Germline trimming cut 4 bases from V and 4 bases from J; bases unmatched to any gene: 7. CDR3 length: 15 residues. Germline lookup yields CDR1 SGDLS and CDR2 YYNGEE. Written as DNA, the CDR3 is TGTGCCAGCAGCCCCCGGGGGGGGCTTTACAATGAGCAGTTCTTC. Amino acids: CASSPRGGLYNEQFF.